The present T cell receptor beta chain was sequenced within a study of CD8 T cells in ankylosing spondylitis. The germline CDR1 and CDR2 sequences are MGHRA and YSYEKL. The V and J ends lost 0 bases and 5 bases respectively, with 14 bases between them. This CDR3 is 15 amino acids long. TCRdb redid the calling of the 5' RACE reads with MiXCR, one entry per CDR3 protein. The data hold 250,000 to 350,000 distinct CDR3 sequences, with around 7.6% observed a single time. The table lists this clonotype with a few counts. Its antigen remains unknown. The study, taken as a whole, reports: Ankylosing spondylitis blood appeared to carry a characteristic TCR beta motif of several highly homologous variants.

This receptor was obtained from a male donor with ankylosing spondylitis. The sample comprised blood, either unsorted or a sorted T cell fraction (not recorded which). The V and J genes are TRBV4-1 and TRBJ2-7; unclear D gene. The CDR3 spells CASSQESRNPDEQYF. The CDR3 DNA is TGCGCCAGCAGCCAAGAGAGCCGAAACCCCGACGAGCAGTACTTC.